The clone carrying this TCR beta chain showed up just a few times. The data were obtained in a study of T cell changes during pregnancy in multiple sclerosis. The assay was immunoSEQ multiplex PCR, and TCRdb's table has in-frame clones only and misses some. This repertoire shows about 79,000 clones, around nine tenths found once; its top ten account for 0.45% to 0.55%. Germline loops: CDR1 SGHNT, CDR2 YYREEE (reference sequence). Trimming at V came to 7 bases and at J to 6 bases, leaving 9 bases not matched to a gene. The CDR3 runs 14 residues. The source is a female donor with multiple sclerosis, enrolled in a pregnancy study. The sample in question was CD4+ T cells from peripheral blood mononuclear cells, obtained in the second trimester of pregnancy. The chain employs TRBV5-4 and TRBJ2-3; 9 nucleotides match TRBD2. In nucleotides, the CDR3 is TGTGCCAGCTCACCGGGACTAGCCGGCGATACGCAGTATTTT. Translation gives CASSPGLAGDTQYF.